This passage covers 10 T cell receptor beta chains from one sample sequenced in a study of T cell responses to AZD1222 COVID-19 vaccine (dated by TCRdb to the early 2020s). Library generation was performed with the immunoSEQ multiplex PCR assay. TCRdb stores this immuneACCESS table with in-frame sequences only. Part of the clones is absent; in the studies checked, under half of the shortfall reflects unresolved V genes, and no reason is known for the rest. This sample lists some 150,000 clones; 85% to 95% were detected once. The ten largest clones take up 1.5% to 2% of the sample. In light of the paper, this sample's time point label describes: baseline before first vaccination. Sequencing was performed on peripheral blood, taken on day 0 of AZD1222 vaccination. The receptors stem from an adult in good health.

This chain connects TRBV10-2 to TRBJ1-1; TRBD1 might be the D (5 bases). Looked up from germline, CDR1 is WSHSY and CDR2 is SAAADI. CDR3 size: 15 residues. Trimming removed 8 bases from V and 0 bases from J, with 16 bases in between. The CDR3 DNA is TGCGCCAGCGGGATTTCGGGGGGGATGAACACTGAAGCTTTCTTT. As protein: CASGISGGMNTEAFF.

CDR3 DNA sequence: TGTGCCAGTGGGGCGGGAGGGCCCTACGAGCAGTACTTC. It encodes CASGAGGPYEQYF. This chain links TRBV19 with TRBJ2-7; 9 bases match TRBD2. Losses at the gene ends were 8 bases for V and 2 bases for J; bases not matched to a gene: 4. The germline gives CDR1 LNHDA, CDR2 SQIVND (reference sequence). This CDR3 contains 13 residues.

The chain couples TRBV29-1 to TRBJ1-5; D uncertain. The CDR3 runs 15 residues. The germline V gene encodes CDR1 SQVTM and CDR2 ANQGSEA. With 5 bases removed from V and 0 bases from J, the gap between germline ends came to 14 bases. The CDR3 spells CSVKRDGDSNQPQHF. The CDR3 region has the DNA TGCAGCGTTAAGCGAGATGGGGATAGCAATCAGCCCCAGCATTTT.

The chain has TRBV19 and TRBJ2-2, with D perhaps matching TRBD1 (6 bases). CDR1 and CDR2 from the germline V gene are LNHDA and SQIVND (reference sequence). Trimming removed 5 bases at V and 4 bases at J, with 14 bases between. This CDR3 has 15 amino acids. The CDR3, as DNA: TGTGCCAGTAGTTTGGGGGCAGGGATCACCGGGGAGCTGTTTTTT. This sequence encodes CASSLGAGITGELFF.

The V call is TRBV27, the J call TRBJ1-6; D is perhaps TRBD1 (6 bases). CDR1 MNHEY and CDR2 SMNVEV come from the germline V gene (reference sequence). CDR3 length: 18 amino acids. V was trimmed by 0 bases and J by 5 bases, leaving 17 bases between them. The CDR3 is CASSLSGQGRLDNSPLHF. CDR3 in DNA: TGTGCCAGCAGTTTATCGGGGCAGGGGCGGCTTGATAATTCACCCCTCCACTTT.

The DNA of the CDR3 is TGCGCCAGCAGCCAATTTCTGGTGCTAGCGGGGGTGGCCGGGGAGCTGTTTTTT. This gives the protein CASSQFLVLAGVAGELFF. The chain joins TRBV4-3 to TRBJ2-2, with 10 nucleotides matching TRBD2. Germline trimming cut 2 bases from V and 6 bases from J; bases unmatched to any gene: 12. The CDR3 has 18 amino acids. The germline CDR1 and CDR2 sequences are LGHNA and YSLEER.

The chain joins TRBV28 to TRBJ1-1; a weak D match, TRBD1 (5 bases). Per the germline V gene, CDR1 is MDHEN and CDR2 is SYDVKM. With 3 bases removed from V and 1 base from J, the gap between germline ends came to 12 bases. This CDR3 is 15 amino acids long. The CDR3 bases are TGTGCCAGCAGTTTCCGGGGCAGGGCGAACACTGAAGCTTTCTTT. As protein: CASSFRGRANTEAFF.

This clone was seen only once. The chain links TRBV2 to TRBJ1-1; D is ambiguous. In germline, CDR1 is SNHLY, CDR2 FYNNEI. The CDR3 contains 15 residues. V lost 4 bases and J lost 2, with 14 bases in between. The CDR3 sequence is CASSVSGQPNTEAFF. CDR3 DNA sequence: TGTGCCAGCAGTGTCAGCGGCCAGCCTAACACTGAAGCTTTCTTT.

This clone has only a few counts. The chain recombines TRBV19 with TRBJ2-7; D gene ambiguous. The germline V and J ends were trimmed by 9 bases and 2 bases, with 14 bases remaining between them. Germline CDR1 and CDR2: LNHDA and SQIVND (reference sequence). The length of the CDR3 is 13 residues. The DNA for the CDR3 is TGTGCCAGCTCTTTCACTGATACCTACGAGCAGTACTTC. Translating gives CASSFTDTYEQYF.

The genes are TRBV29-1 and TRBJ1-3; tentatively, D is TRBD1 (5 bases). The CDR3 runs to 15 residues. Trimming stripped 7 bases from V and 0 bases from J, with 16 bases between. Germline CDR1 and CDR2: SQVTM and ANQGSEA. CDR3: CSATPGRDSGNTIYF. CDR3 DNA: TGCAGCGCGACCCCGGGACGCGACTCTGGAAACACCATATATTTT.